The 10 T cell receptor beta chains in this list originate from one sample, sequenced in a study of blood T cell repertoires in COVID-19 (dated by TCRdb to about 2020). Receptor amplification or capture employed the immunoSEQ multiplex PCR assay. TCRdb holds this immuneACCESS table with in-frame rearrangements only. Some clones are missing; in checked studies, unresolved V genes explain under half, and the rest has no known cause. The table for this sample lists about 90,000 clones; approximately 80% of them were counted only once. The ten largest clones take up approximately 31% of the sample. The sequenced sample consisted of peripheral blood. The receptors were sampled from a woman of 80 years or more with active or convalescent COVID-19.

This chain links TRBV2 with TRBJ2-5; possibly TRBD2 for D (6 bases). V was clipped by 6 bases and J by 5 bases, with 16 bases between them. The CDR3 consists of 14 residues. In germline, CDR1 is SNHLY, CDR2 FYNNEI. CDR3: CASRAISSVETQYF. The CDR3 nucleotides read TGTGCCAGCAGGGCCATTTCTAGCGTTGAGACCCAGTACTTC.

This chain uses TRBV7-9 with TRBJ2-1; the D gene is possibly TRBD2 (5 bases). CDR1 is SEHNR and CDR2 is FQNEAQ in the germline V gene (reference sequence). The V end was cut by 1 base, the J end by 5 bases, with 9 bases between. This CDR3 region has 14 residues. CDR3: CASSLGGADNEQFF. The CDR3 nucleotides read TGTGCCAGCAGCTTAGGGGGAGCGGACAATGAGCAGTTCTTC. Supplemented by reference TRBV7-9 and TRBJ2-1, the full variable domain reads DTGVSQNPRHKITKRGQNVTFRCDPISEHNRLYWYRQTLGQGPEFLTYFQNEAQLEKSRLLSDRFSAERPKGSFSTLEIQRTEQGDSAMYLCASSLGGADNEQFFGPGTRLTVL.

V is TRBV7-8 and J is TRBJ2-1; D is unclear. Germline assignment: CDR1 SGHVS and CDR2 FQNEAQ. CDR3 size: 13 residues. Between the trimmed V and J ends, which lost 3 bases and 5 bases, there was a span of 8 bases. The chain's CDR3 is CASSFRRDNEQFF. In nucleotides, the CDR3 is TGTGCCAGCAGCTTCCGGAGAGACAATGAGCAGTTCTTC.

This clone was recorded only once. The chain links TRBV4-3 to TRBJ1-3, with 10 bases lining up with TRBD1. The CDR3 spans 19 residues. V trimming: 3 bases; J trimming: 0 bases; junction bases outside the gene matches: 11. Germline CDR1 is LGHNA and CDR2 is YSLEER. The CDR3 DNA follows: TGCGCCAGCAGCCAGGTGACAGGGGGCAGGGTTCCCTCTGGAAACACCATATATTTT. Its translation is CASSQVTGGRVPSGNTIYF.

This clone was seen just once. The chain couples TRBV4-3 to TRBJ2-7, with TRBD1 matching over 8 bases. The CDR3 spans 15 residues. Trimming cost V 0 bases and J 2 bases; bases outside gene matches: 3. Germline assignment: CDR1 LGHNA and CDR2 YSLEER. The CDR3 DNA reads as TGCGCCAGCAGCCAAGACAGGGGGCCTACCTACGAGCAGTACTTC. Protein product: CASSQDRGPTYEQYF.

V is TRBV11-3 and J is TRBJ2-3, with D maybe TRBD2 (7 bases). The CDR3 is made up of 18 amino acids. V lost 0 bases, J lost 5 bases, and 21 bases lay in between. The germline CDR1 and CDR2 sequences are SGHNT and YENEEA. The CDR3 sequence: CASSLESLWGGIQDTQYF. As DNA, the CDR3 is TGTGCCAGCAGCTTAGAGTCCCTATGGGGGGGCATCCAAGATACGCAGTATTTT.

The genes are TRBV9 and TRBJ2-3; perhaps TRBD2 as D (5 bases). In germline, CDR1 is SGDLS, CDR2 YYNGEE. The CDR3 is 14 residues long. V was pared by 4 bases and J by 3 bases, with 12 bases between. The CDR3 sequence is CASSRRLLTDTQYF. The CDR3 nucleotides read TGTGCCAGCAGCCGGAGGCTGCTTACAGATACGCAGTATTTT. Looking up the rest from reference TRBV9 and TRBJ2-3 gives the full variable domain: DSGVTQTPKHLITATGQRVTLRCSPRSGDLSVYWYQQSLDQGLQFLIQYYNGEERAKGNILERFSAQQFPDLHSELNLSSLELGDSALYFCASSRRLLTDTQYFGPGTRLTVL.

This clone was counted between two and nine times. The genes are TRBV27 and TRBJ1-6; D is perhaps TRBD1 (6 bases). The CDR3 is made up of 14 amino acids. CDR1 MNHEY and CDR2 SMNVEV come from the germline V gene (reference sequence). Trimming pared 4 bases from V and 10 bases from J, leaving 14 bases between. CDR3 DNA: TGTGCCAGCAGTTCCACGACAGGTCCGTCACCCCTCCACTTT. It encodes CASSSTTGPSPLHF.

J is TRBJ1-1 and V is TRBV14; 11 nucleotides line up with TRBD1. This CDR3 region has 16 residues. The germline gives CDR1 SGHDN, CDR2 FVKESK. The ends lost 3 bases at V and 6 bases at J; junction bases unmatched: 9. The CDR3: CASSHWTGGETAEAFF. The DNA for the CDR3 is TGTGCCAGCAGCCACTGGACAGGGGGCGAGACCGCTGAAGCTTTCTTT.

This clone was counted a few times. The V call is TRBV3-1 (or the pseudogene TRBV3-2), the J call TRBJ2-1, with a weak D call TRBD2 (5 bases). The V and J ends lost 5 bases and 10 bases respectively, with 18 bases between them. Germline V lookup: CDR1 LGHDT, CDR2 YNNKEL (reference sequence). This CDR3 is built from 14 residues. CDR3 in amino acids: CASSFADQRGEQFF. CDR3 DNA sequence: TGTGCCAGCAGCTTTGCGGACCAACGGGGAGAGCAGTTCTTC.